What follows describes a single TCR beta chain. Clones were sequenced by immunoSEQ multiplex PCR, and TCRdb holds only the in-frame ones, with some missing. In the table there are 250,000 to 300,000 clones, roughly 88% of which are singletons. This sample stems from a study of blood T cell repertoires in COVID-19. Across the study: Spain, Italy and the United States supplied samples that represented acute and convalescent COVID-19.

The TCR originated in a young woman with active or convalescent COVID-19. The sequenced sample consisted of peripheral blood.

The CDR3 nucleotides read TGCGCCAGCAGACCCGGACAAAATTCACCCCTCCACTTT. Its translation: CASRPGQNSPLHF. The chain combines TRBV10-2 with TRBJ1-6; perhaps TRBD1 as D (5 bases). The ends were cut back, 6 bases at V and 7 bases at J, with 10 bases in the middle. The germline V gene has CDR1 WSHSY and CDR2 SAAADI. CDR3 length equals 13 residues.